The next 24 T cell receptor beta chains were all read from a single sample in a study of T-cell memory formation after mild COVID-19. From the 5' RACE reads, TCRdb called clonotypes with MiXCR, one entry per CDR3 protein. The table shows hundreds of thousands of distinct CDR3 sequences, with approximately 15% occurring only once. The specimen was PBMCs or a T cell subset sorted from them (not recorded which). The source is a man between 18 and 35 years old who had mild COVID-19 (a few samples of this study predate the infection). Cell type and time point are not known.

This clonotype was seen repeatedly, ten times or more. The V and J genes are TRBV7-8 and TRBJ2-3; D unresolved. The CDR3 extends over 13 amino acids. Deletions cut 5 bases from V and 6 bases from J, with 12 bases between. CDR1 is SGHVS and CDR2 is FQNEAQ in the germline V gene. This CDR3 is CASSHRISDTQYF. In DNA form, the CDR3 reads TGTGCCAGCAGCCATCGTATCTCGGATACGCAGTATTTT. Looking up the rest from reference TRBV7-8 and TRBJ2-3 gives the full variable domain: GAGVSQSPRYKVAKRGQDVALRCDPISGHVSLFWYQQALGQGPEFLTYFQNEAQLDKSGLPSDRFFAERPEGSVSTLKIQRTQQEDSAVYLCASSHRISDTQYFGPGTRLTVL.

The V gene is TRBV29-1, the J gene TRBJ2-1; a weak D match, TRBD1 (6 bases). Germline V gives CDR1 SQVTM, CDR2 ANQGSEA. CDR3 size: 12 residues. With 6 bases removed from V and 6 bases from J, the gap between germline ends came to 12 bases. CDR3: CSVNRVVNEQFF. The DNA of the CDR3 is TGCAGCGTCAACAGGGTTGTCAATGAGCAGTTCTTC.

V is TRBV20-1 and J is TRBJ1-1, with a possible D match to TRBD1 (6 bases). The CDR3 loop spans 13 amino acids. V was shortened by 6 bases and J by 1 base, with 12 bases between the two germline ends. Germline V gene lookup returns CDR1 DFQATT and CDR2 SNEGSKA (reference sequence). The DNA of the CDR3 is TGCAGTGCCACGGGACACCAGAACACTGAAGCTTTCTTT. Its protein is CSATGHQNTEAFF.

This clonotype was counted between two and nine times. This sequence joins TRBV5-5 and TRBJ2-7; D unclear. CDR3 length: 14 residues. V was shortened by 3 bases and J by 2 bases, with 12 bases between the two germline ends. The germline V gene has CDR1 SGHKS and CDR2 YYEKEE (reference sequence). DNA for the CDR3: TGTGCCAGCAGCTATTCGGGTAACACCTACGAGCAGTACGTC. It is translated as CASSYSGNTYEQYV.

A few counts support this clonotype. The CDR3 region has the DNA TGTGCCAGCAGCCACGGACAGGGGAGGGAGCAGTTCTTC. It specifies CASSHGQGREQFF. The V and J genes are TRBV12-3 or TRBV12-4 and TRBJ2-1; the match to TRBD1 covers 9 bases. With V trimmed by 6 bases and J by 10 bases, 7 bases remained unmatched. CDR3 length equals 13 residues.

This chain connects TRBV6-2 or TRBV6-3 to TRBJ2-1, with 10 bases aligning to TRBD2. CDR3 length equals 19 residues. V lost 8 bases to trimming and J lost 3 bases; unmatched junction nucleotides: 19. CDR1 and CDR2 from the germline V gene are MNHEY and SVGEGT. The DNA of the CDR3 is TGTGCCAGCGCCCACCCTGGTGGACTAGCGGTCTCTAACTACAATGAGCAGTTCTTC. This gives the protein CASAHPGGLAVSNYNEQFF.

This clonotype was counted many times. The chain links TRBV5-1 to TRBJ2-5; D perhaps matches TRBD2 (6 bases). Per the germline V gene, CDR1 is SGHRS and CDR2 is YFSETQ. Between the trimmed V and J ends, which lost 2 bases and 5 bases, there was a span of 10 bases. The CDR3 is made up of 13 amino acids. CDR3 protein: CASSFGGEETQYF. The DNA for the CDR3 is TGCGCCAGCAGCTTCGGGGGAGAGGAGACCCAGTACTTC.

V and J are TRBV5-1 and TRBJ1-2; no reliable D call. The CDR3 has 13 amino acids. Germline V gives CDR1 SGHRS, CDR2 YFSETQ. V shed 0 bases and J shed 8 bases, with 11 bases lying between them. In nucleotides, the CDR3 is TGCGCCAGCAGCTTGGGAGGAGACTCCGGCTACACCTTC. It is translated as CASSLGGDSGYTF.

This clonotype was seen a handful of times. V usage is TRBV10-3 and J usage is TRBJ2-1, with 10 bases fitting TRBD1. Germline V gives CDR1 ENHRY, CDR2 SYGVKD. V trimming: 4 bases; J trimming: 11 bases; junction bases outside the gene matches: 11. CDR3 size: 15 residues. The CDR3 coding sequence is TGTGCCATCAGTGTAGGGACAGGGGAAAGGCTACAGCAGTTCTTC. Amino acid sequence: CAISVGTGERLQQFF.

V gene TRBV6-6 combines with J gene TRBJ1-2; no clear D gene. This CDR3 is 12 amino acids long. Germline-derived CDR1 and CDR2 are MNHNY and SVGAGI (reference sequence). Between the trimmed V and J ends, which lost 0 bases and 6 bases, there was a span of 5 bases. CDR3 residues: CASSYSFDGYTF. CDR3 sequence (DNA): TGTGCCAGCAGTTACTCGTTTGATGGCTACACCTTC.

The sample holds many counts of this clonotype. The chain carries TRBV4-1 and TRBJ2-1; D is perhaps TRBD1 or TRBD2 (5 bases each). Looked up from germline, CDR1 is MGHRA and CDR2 is YSYEKL. The V end was cut by 1 base, the J end by 9 bases, with 13 bases between. This CDR3 spans 14 amino acids. CDR3 amino acids: CASSQVRSGGEQFF. The CDR3 bases are TGCGCCAGCAGCCAAGTACGGTCTGGGGGTGAGCAGTTCTTC.

This chain connects TRBV4-1 to TRBJ2-3, with unresolved D. The length of the CDR3 is 12 residues. Trimming pared 0 bases from V and 5 bases from J, leaving 3 bases between. Germline V gene data show CDR1 as MGHRA and CDR2 as YSYEKL. The CDR3 sequence is CASSQDEDTQYF. The CDR3, as DNA: TGCGCCAGCAGCCAAGACGAAGATACGCAGTATTTT.

This clonotype appeared many times. The CDR3 DNA reads TGTGCCAGCAGTTCGACAGGGTACGAGCAGTACGTC. It is translated as CASSSTGYEQYV. This chain links TRBV6-2 or TRBV6-3 with TRBJ2-7; 7 bases align to TRBD1. V lost 4 bases and J lost 4; bases outside the gene matches: 1. CDR1 and CDR2 from the germline V gene are MNHEY and SVGEGT. There are 12 residues in the CDR3.

This clonotype was counted ten times or more. This chain uses TRBV10-2 with TRBJ1-5; tentatively, D is TRBD1 (5 bases). V gave up 7 bases and J gave up 4 bases, with 14 bases separating them. The CDR3 totals 14 residues. Germline CDR1 is WSHSY and CDR2 is SAAADI. The CDR3 reads CASTEGLANQPQHF. The DNA of the CDR3 is TGCGCCAGCACGGAGGGGCTCGCGAATCAGCCCCAGCATTTT.

The J gene is TRBJ1-1, the V gene TRBV18; possibly TRBD1 for D (6 bases). V lost 6 bases and J lost 1, with 9 bases in between. Germline V gene lookup returns CDR1 KGHSH and CDR2 LQKENI. The CDR3 is made up of 13 amino acids. The CDR3 here is CASSGQPNTEAFF. CDR3 sequence (DNA): TGTGCCAGCTCCGGACAGCCGAACACTGAAGCTTTCTTT.

This clonotype turned up a few times. J is TRBJ2-3 and V is TRBV18; 8 bases are shared with TRBD2. The length of the CDR3 is 14 residues. The germline V gene encodes CDR1 KGHSH and CDR2 LQKENI. V shed 8 bases, J shed 1 base, and the junction held 5 bases outside the gene matches. CDR3 region: CASTPGLGTDTQYF. The CDR3 region has the DNA TGTGCCAGCACTCCGGGACTAGGCACAGATACGCAGTATTTT.

This chain uses TRBV20-1 with TRBJ1-2; perhaps TRBD1 as D (5 bases). The germline V and J ends were trimmed by 3 bases and 6 bases, with 11 bases remaining between them. In germline, CDR1 is DFQATT, CDR2 SNEGSKA (reference sequence). The CDR3 is 12 residues long. For the CDR3, the DNA is TGCAGTGCTAGGGGGGTCACAGATGGCTACACCTTC. Its protein product is CSARGVTDGYTF.

This clonotype was counted between two and nine times. This chain joins TRBV6-6 and TRBJ2-2, with 7 bases aligning to TRBD2. Germline trimming cut 7 bases from V and 7 bases from J; bases unmatched to any gene: 12. Germline CDR1 is MNHNY and CDR2 is SVGAGI (reference sequence). The CDR3 consists of 15 residues. CDR3 in DNA: TGTGCCAGCATCCCCCCCCGCGGGGGTGGCGGGGAGCTGTTTTTT. It translates to CASIPPRGGGGELFF.

The rearrangement uses TRBV24-1 and TRBJ2-2; D might be TRBD1 or TRBD2, each matching 5 bases. The CDR3 has 16 amino acids. Trimming stripped 9 bases from V and 0 bases from J, with 16 bases between. Germline V lookup: CDR1 KGHDR, CDR2 SFDVKD. CDR3 in DNA: TGTGCCACCTCAGACTACAGGTTAGCGAACACCGGGGAGCTGTTTTTT. This translates into CATSDYRLANTGELFF.

The rearrangement links TRBV5-1 to TRBJ1-1, with 7 bases matching TRBD1. CDR1 and CDR2 from the germline V gene are SGHRS and YFSETQ. CDR3 size: 13 residues. With V trimmed by 3 bases and J by 3 bases, 2 bases remained unmatched. The CDR3 protein is CASSSGQHTEAFF. Written as DNA, the CDR3 is TGCGCCAGCAGCTCGGGACAGCACACTGAAGCTTTCTTT. Full variable domain (rest looked up from reference TRBV5-1 and TRBJ1-1): KAGVTQTPRYLIKTRGQQVTLSCSPISGHRSVSWYQQTPGQGLQFLFEYFSETQRNKGNFPGRFSGRQFSNSRSEMNVSTLELGDSALYLCASSSGQHTEAFFGQGTRLTVV.

The rearrangement links TRBV6-5 to TRBJ2-1; D is perhaps TRBD1 (5 bases). The V end lost 10 bases, the J end lost 0 bases, and 16 bases lay between the germline ends. The germline V gene encodes CDR1 MNHEY and CDR2 SVGAGI. This CDR3 has 15 residues. CDR3 loop: CATQAQGYSYNEQFF. The CDR3 DNA follows: TGTGCCACCCAGGCCCAGGGCTACTCCTACAATGAGCAGTTCTTC.

This clonotype has just a few counts. This chain joins TRBV5-1 and TRBJ1-2; 8 nucleotides match TRBD1. V lost 6 bases and J lost 2; bases outside the gene matches: 6. CDR1 and CDR2 (germline): SGHRS, YFSETQ. This CDR3 has 14 residues. The CDR3 nucleotides read TGCGCCAGCAACCCAGGGGGCCCGAACTATGGCTACACCTTC. This gives the protein CASNPGGPNYGYTF. The variable domain in full, completed from reference TRBV5-1 and TRBJ1-2, reads KAGVTQTPRYLIKTRGQQVTLSCSPISGHRSVSWYQQTPGQGLQFLFEYFSETQRNKGNFPGRFSGRQFSNSRSEMNVSTLELGDSALYLCASNPGGPNYGYTFGSGTRLTVV.

This clonotype has more than one count but fewer than ten. V usage is TRBV6-5 and J usage is TRBJ2-6; perhaps TRBD2 as D (5 bases). In germline, CDR1 is MNHEY, CDR2 SVGAGI. Trimming stripped 6 bases from V and 0 bases from J, with 12 bases between. The CDR3 totals 16 residues. For the CDR3, the DNA is TGTGCCAGCAGACGCCCCGACTACTCTGGGGCCAACGTCCTGACTTTC. The encoded protein is CASRRPDYSGANVLTF.

The V and J genes are TRBV20-1 and TRBJ1-2, with 7 bases matching TRBD1. CDR1 is DFQATT, CDR2 SNEGSKA, per germline (reference sequence). This CDR3 is built from 12 residues. Trimming cost V 3 bases and J 6 bases; bases outside gene matches: 4. The CDR3 nucleotides read TGCAGTGCTAGGGCAGGGGGGGATGGCTACACCTTC. It is translated as CSARAGGDGYTF.